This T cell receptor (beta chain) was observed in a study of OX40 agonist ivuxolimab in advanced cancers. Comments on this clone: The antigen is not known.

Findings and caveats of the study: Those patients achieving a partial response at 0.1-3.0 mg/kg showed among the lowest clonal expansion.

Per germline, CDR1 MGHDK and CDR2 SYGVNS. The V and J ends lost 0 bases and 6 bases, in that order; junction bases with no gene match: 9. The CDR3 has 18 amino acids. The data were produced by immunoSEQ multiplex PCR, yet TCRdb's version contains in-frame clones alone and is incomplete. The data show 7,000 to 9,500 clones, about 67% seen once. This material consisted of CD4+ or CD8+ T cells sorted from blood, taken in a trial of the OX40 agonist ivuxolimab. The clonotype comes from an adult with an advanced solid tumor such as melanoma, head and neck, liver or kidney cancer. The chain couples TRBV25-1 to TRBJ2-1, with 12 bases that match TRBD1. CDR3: CASSEYKWGQGASNEQFF. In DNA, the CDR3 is TGTGCCAGCAGTGAATATAAGTGGGGACAGGGGGCGTCCAATGAGCAGTTCTTC.